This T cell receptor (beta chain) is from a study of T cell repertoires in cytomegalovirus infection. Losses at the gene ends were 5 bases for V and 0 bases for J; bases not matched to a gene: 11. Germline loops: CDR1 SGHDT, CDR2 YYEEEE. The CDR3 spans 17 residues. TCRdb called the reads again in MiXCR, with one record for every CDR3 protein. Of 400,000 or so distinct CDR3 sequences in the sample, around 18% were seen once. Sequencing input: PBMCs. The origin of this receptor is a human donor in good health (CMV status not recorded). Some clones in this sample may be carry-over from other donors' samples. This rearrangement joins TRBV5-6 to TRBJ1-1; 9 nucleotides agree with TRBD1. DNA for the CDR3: TGTGCCAGCAGGTGGGGGGGACAGGGCCTAATGAACACTGAAGCTTTCTTT. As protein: CASRWGGQGLMNTEAFF. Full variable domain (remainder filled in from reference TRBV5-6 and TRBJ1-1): DAGVTQSPTHLIKTRGQQVTLRCSPKSGHDTVSWYQQALGQGPQFIFQYYEEEERQRGNFPDRFSGHQFPNYSSELNVNALLLGDSALYLCASRWGGQGLMNTEAFFGQGTRLTVV.